These 23 T cell receptor beta chains share one sample of origin, sequenced in a study of blood T cell repertoires in COVID-19. This table comes from immunoSEQ multiplex PCR, and its TCRdb copy is limited to in-frame clones, with some not included. Of approximately 290,000 clones listed, approximately 85% are singletons. The sequenced sample consisted of peripheral blood. The receptors originated from a human donor with COVID-19, enrolled during active disease. The donor label of this sample is uncertain.

J is TRBJ1-5 and V is TRBV19; perhaps TRBD1 as D (6 bases). Trimming took 5 bases from V and 3 from J, leaving 14 bases between them. Germline assignment: CDR1 LNHDA and CDR2 SQIVND (reference sequence). CDR3 length equals 15 residues. The CDR3 is CASSGETGVNQPQHF. The DNA of the CDR3 is TGTGCCAGTAGTGGCGAGACAGGAGTCAATCAGCCCCAGCATTTT.

The rearrangement joins TRBV16 to TRBJ1-5; D possibly corresponds to TRBD1 (5 bases). Germline V gene data show CDR1 as KGHSY and CDR2 as FQNENV. V shed 0 bases and J shed 3 bases, with 9 bases lying between them. The CDR3 totals 15 residues. CDR3 sequence reads: CASSQSGGHNQPQHF. In nucleotides, the CDR3 is TGTGCCAGCAGCCAATCAGGTGGACACAATCAGCCCCAGCATTTT. Full variable domain (outside the CDR3, taken from reference TRBV16 and TRBJ1-5): GEEVAQTPKHLVRGEGQKAKLYCAPIKGHSYVFWYQQVLKNEFKFLISFQNENVFDETGMPKERFSAKCLPNSPCSLEIQATKLEDSAVYFCASSQSGGHNQPQHFGDGTRLSIL.

The chain employs TRBV5-1 and TRBJ2-7; TRBD1 aligns across 8 bases. CDR1 SGHRS and CDR2 YFSETQ come from the germline V gene. The CDR3 length is 15 residues. J gave up 0 bases and V 4 bases, and 6 bases lay outside the gene matches. DNA of the CDR3: TGCGCCAGCAGCCCGGGACAGGTGTTCTCCTACGAGCAGTACTTC. This translates into CASSPGQVFSYEQYF.

This sequence joins TRBV3-1 (or the pseudogene TRBV3-2) and TRBJ1-2; TRBD1 is a possible D gene (6 bases). V lost 0 bases and J lost 4, with 12 bases in between. The germline CDR1 and CDR2 sequences are LGHDT and YNNKEL (reference sequence). CDR3 length: 15 residues. CDR3 in DNA: TGTGCCAGCAGCCAAGAGAGTCAGGGGTCCTATGGCTACACCTTC. It yields the protein CASSQESQGSYGYTF.

CDR3 in amino acids: CSASPGIGGYTF. CDR3 nucleotides: TGCAGTGCTAGTCCGGGGATCGGTGGCTACACCTTC. This sequence joins TRBV20-1 and TRBJ1-2; D call uncertain. The V end was cut by 3 bases, the J end by 7 bases, with 12 bases between. This CDR3 is 12 amino acids long. CDR1 DFQATT and CDR2 SNEGSKA come from the germline V gene (reference sequence).

The chain couples TRBV5-4 to TRBJ2-3, with 10 bases aligning to TRBD1. Looked up from germline, CDR1 is SGHNT and CDR2 is YYREEE (reference sequence). V shed 5 bases, J shed 3 bases, and the junction held 3 bases outside the gene matches. This CDR3 is built from 14 residues. The CDR3 DNA is TGTGCCAGCAGAAGGACAGGGGGAACAGATACGCAGTATTTT. Translating it yields CASRRTGGTDTQYF.

This chain connects TRBV7-6 to TRBJ2-3; TRBD2 aligns across 8 bases. CDR3 length equals 16 residues. Trimming removed 1 base from V and 2 bases from J; junction bases left unmatched: 5. Germline V gene sequence: CDR1 SGHVS, CDR2 FNYEAQ. In nucleotides, the CDR3 is TGTGCCAGCAGCTTAGGGACTAGCTTGGTCACAGATACGCAGTATTTT. The encoded protein is CASSLGTSLVTDTQYF.

A single count supports this clone. This chain links TRBV6-5 with TRBJ1-5; 9 nucleotides agree with TRBD1. V was clipped by 5 bases and J by 6 bases; unmatched bases: 5. Looked up from germline, CDR1 is MNHEY and CDR2 is SVGAGI. This CDR3 has 14 residues. CDR3 nucleotide sequence: TGTGCCAGCAGTCCGGACAGGGGAAGTCAGCCCCAGCATTTT. This gives the protein CASSPDRGSQPQHF.

This clone was seen a few times. The chain employs TRBV4-3 and TRBJ1-2, with a possible D match to TRBD1 (6 bases). Germline lookup yields CDR1 LGHNA and CDR2 YSLEER. Trimming took off 2 bases at V and 8 bases at J, with 18 bases between the two ends. CDR3 length equals 15 residues. The CDR3 DNA reads TGCGCCAGCAGCCAATCTTTCCGGGGGGCAGGAGGCTACACCTTC. Translated, it gives CASSQSFRGAGGYTF.

The genes are TRBV2 and TRBJ2-3; 9 bases fit TRBD2. The germline gives CDR1 SNHLY, CDR2 FYNNEI. V lost 6 bases, J lost 7 bases, and 8 bases stayed unmatched. There are 14 residues in the CDR3. CDR3 region: CASRPGLAINTQYF. The CDR3 nucleotides are TGTGCCAGCAGGCCGGGACTAGCAATAAATACGCAGTATTTT.

The J gene is TRBJ1-6, the V gene TRBV25-1; 8 bases line up with TRBD1. The CDR3 runs 15 residues. Germline V gene lookup returns CDR1 MGHDK and CDR2 SYGVNS. Trimming took 5 bases from V and 8 from J; bases not matched to a gene: 8. The CDR3 DNA reads TGTGCCAGCAGTCTTTTTGACAGGGGTTATTCACCCCTCCACTTT. Translation gives CASSLFDRGYSPLHF.

The chain employs TRBV27 and TRBJ2-7; 7 nucleotides align to TRBD2. Per the germline V gene, CDR1 is MNHEY and CDR2 is SMNVEV (reference sequence). This CDR3 is 13 amino acids long. V dropped 2 bases and J dropped 5; count of bases not matched to a gene: 3. The CDR3 DNA sequence: TGTGCCAGCAGTTTAGGTGGGGGGGACGAGCAGTACTTC. Protein sequence: CASSLGGGDEQYF.

This clone was detected a few times. The CDR3 bases are TGTGCCAGCAGCTTAGAACTAGCGGCAGGCTACGAGCAGTACTTC. Amino acid sequence: CASSLELAAGYEQYF. The chain has TRBV11-2 and TRBJ2-7; 8 bases map to TRBD2. The ends lost 0 bases at V and 3 bases at J; junction bases unmatched: 4. Germline V gene sequence: CDR1 SGHAT, CDR2 FQNNGV. CDR3 length: 15 residues.

The chain links TRBV7-3 to TRBJ1-1; D might be TRBD1 (6 bases). The CDR3 contains 14 residues. Between the trimmed V and J ends, which lost 2 bases and 5 bases, there was a span of 12 bases. Per the germline V gene, CDR1 is SGHTA and CDR2 is FQGTGA. CDR3 sequence: CASSLAAGVTEAFF. The CDR3 DNA sequence: TGTGCCAGCAGCTTAGCAGCAGGGGTTACTGAAGCTTTCTTT. Supplemented by reference TRBV7-3 and TRBJ1-1, the full variable domain reads GAGVSQTPSNKVTEKGKYVELRCDPISGHTALYWYRQSLGQGPEFLIYFQGTGAADDSGLPNDRFFAVRPEGSVSTLKIQRTERGDSAVYLCASSLAAGVTEAFFGQGTRLTVV.

This rearrangement joins TRBV4-1 to TRBJ1-2, with 9 bases that match TRBD1. The CDR3 loop spans 14 amino acids. V lost 2 bases to trimming and J lost 8 bases; unmatched junction nucleotides: 6. Germline V CDR1 and CDR2: MGHRA, YSYEKL. The CDR3 is CASSQPGTGKGYTF. The DNA of the CDR3 is TGCGCCAGCAGCCAACCAGGGACAGGGAAGGGCTACACCTTC.

This chain uses TRBV10-3 with TRBJ2-7; perhaps TRBD1 as D (5 bases). CDR1 ENHRY and CDR2 SYGVKD come from the germline V gene. Trimming stripped 3 bases from V and 0 bases from J, with 12 bases between. CDR3 length: 15 amino acids. The CDR3 DNA follows: TGTGCCATCAGTGAAATTAGGGGAACCTCCTACGAGCAGTACTTC. Translating it yields CAISEIRGTSYEQYF.

The sample holds one count of this clone. This chain joins TRBV11-3 and TRBJ1-1, with 8 bases identical to TRBD1. This CDR3 has 15 amino acids. The trim removed 5 bases at V and 0 bases at J, leaving 5 bases unmatched. The V gene's germline CDR1 is SGHNT and CDR2 YENEEA. The chain's CDR3 is CASSLGQGMNTEAFF. CDR3 coding DNA: TGTGCCAGCAGCCTCGGACAGGGCATGAACACTGAAGCTTTCTTT.

The J gene is TRBJ2-6, the V gene TRBV13; perhaps TRBD1 as D (6 bases). The germline gives CDR1 PRHDT, CDR2 FYEKMQ (reference sequence). This CDR3 spans 21 amino acids. Trimming took off 4 bases at V and 0 bases at J, with 25 bases between the two ends. The CDR3 loop is CASSSRHYRDTEVSGANVLTF. CDR3 bases: TGTGCCAGCAGCTCCCGACACTACCGGGACACGGAGGTCTCTGGGGCCAACGTCCTGACTTTC.

This clone appeared a single time. V and J are TRBV5-8 and TRBJ2-7; 8 nucleotides align to TRBD1. This CDR3 region has 14 residues. V dropped 2 bases and J dropped 3; count of bases not matched to a gene: 4. The germline CDR1 and CDR2 sequences are SGHTS and YDEGEE. In DNA form, the CDR3 reads TGTGCCAGCAGCTTCAGGACAGGGCTCTACGAGCAGTACTTC. This gives the protein CASSFRTGLYEQYF.

This chain joins TRBV5-4 and TRBJ2-3, with 9 bases lining up with TRBD2. This CDR3 contains 15 residues. The V segment lost 3 bases and the J segment 3 bases; nucleotides outside the gene matches: 5. Germline assignment: CDR1 SGHNT and CDR2 YYREEE (reference sequence). This CDR3 reads CASSSSGKRTDTQYF. CDR3 sequence (DNA): TGTGCCAGCAGCTCTAGCGGGAAAAGGACAGATACGCAGTATTTT.

The CDR3 here is CASSSQTGQQNSPLHF. CDR3 in DNA: TGTGCCAGCAGTTCCCAGACAGGACAGCAAAATTCACCCCTCCACTTT. V usage is TRBV27 and J usage is TRBJ1-6; D is perhaps TRBD1 (6 bases). CDR1 MNHEY and CDR2 SMNVEV come from the germline V gene (reference sequence). The CDR3 extends over 16 amino acids. V was shortened by 4 bases and J by 7 bases, with 17 bases between the two germline ends.

This sequence joins TRBV4-1 and TRBJ2-3; TRBD2 agrees at 11 bases. Germline-derived CDR1 and CDR2 are MGHRA and YSYEKL. The CDR3 length is 19 residues. V lost 0 bases and J lost 1; bases outside the gene matches: 9. This CDR3 reads CASSQELAGVNTGTDTQYF. In nucleotides, the CDR3 is TGCGCCAGCAGCCAAGAACTAGCGGGAGTTAACACTGGCACAGATACGCAGTATTTT.

The chain carries TRBV4-1 and TRBJ2-1; TRBD1 aligns across 7 bases. This CDR3 spans 20 amino acids. V shed 4 bases, J shed 3 bases, and the junction held 21 bases outside the gene matches. Germline V CDR1 and CDR2: MGHRA, YSYEKL. For the CDR3, the DNA is TGCGCCAGCAGCCCTCTGGACAGGTCTACCGGGCTTTTACTCTACAATGAGCAGTTCTTC. Translation: CASSPLDRSTGLLLYNEQFF.